The present TCR beta chain was sequenced within a study of T cell responses to AZD1222 COVID-19 vaccine. The CDR3 covers 18 residues. V dropped 2 bases and J dropped 0 bases, with 19 bases sitting between them. Germline V lookup: CDR1 SEHNR, CDR2 FQNEAQ (reference sequence). Profiled with immunoSEQ multiplex PCR; TCRdb holds only in-frame clones, not every one. This table has around 180,000 clones, roughly nine tenths appearing once. The sequenced sample was peripheral blood, obtained on day 0 of AZD1222 vaccination. The TCR sequence derives from an adult in good health. The chain links TRBV7-9 to TRBJ1-2; D remains ambiguous. DNA of the CDR3: TGTGCCAGCAGCTTACCCGCCACAGCTTACCGAACTAACTATGGCTACACCTTC. It translates to CASSLPATAYRTNYGYTF.